This T cell receptor beta chain was identified in a study of blood T cell repertoires in COVID-19. Study summary: T cells, B-cell-depleted T cells, or PBMCs provided the cDNA or gDNA that served as material.

In terms of age and location, participants ranged from about 18 to 95 years and lived in around 22 US areas. Self-reported history from a screening survey and questionnaire set each donor's cohort. Looked up from germline, CDR1 is SGHAT and CDR2 is FQNNGV. CDR3 length equals 13 residues. The V gene lost 7 bases and the J gene lost 4 bases, with 13 bases spanning the gap. As originally analysed: Amplification from reference gene primers served as the basis for estimated nucleated cell counts. Data came from immunoSEQ multiplex PCR; TCRdb stores just in-frame clones and leaves some out. Clone size and V and J calls were adopted from that table, with D and trimming inferred from the DNA. The data contain about 440,000 clones, nearly 90% of them singletons.

This sequence originates from a woman between 18 and 29 years old with acute COVID-19. The sequencing input was PBMCs or T cells enriched from blood (not recorded which). The chain uses TRBV11-2 and TRBJ1-2; a weak D match, TRBD1 (5 bases). The CDR3 nucleotides read TGTGCCAGCATCGTTGCAGGGCCCTATGGCTACACCTTC. Translation: CASIVAGPYGYTF.